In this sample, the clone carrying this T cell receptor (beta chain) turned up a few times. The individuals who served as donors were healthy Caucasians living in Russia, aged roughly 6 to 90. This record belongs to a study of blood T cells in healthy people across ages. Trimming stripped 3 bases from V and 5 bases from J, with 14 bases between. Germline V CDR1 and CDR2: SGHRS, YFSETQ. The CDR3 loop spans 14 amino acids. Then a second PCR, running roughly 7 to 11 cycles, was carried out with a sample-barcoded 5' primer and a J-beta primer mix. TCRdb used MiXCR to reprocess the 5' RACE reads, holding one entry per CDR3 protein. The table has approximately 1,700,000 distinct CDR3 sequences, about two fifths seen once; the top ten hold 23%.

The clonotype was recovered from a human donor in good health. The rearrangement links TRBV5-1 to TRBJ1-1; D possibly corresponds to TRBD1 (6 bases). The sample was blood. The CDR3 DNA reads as TGCGCCAGCAGCTGGGGGACACGAGGGACTGAAGCTTTCTTT. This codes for CASSWGTRGTEAFF.